These T cell receptor beta chains were read from a single sample in a study of T cells after yellow fever vaccination. TCRdb reprocessed the 5' RACE reads via MiXCR and lists one record per CDR3 protein. The table records about 220,000 distinct CDR3 sequences, around 3.1% of them present only once. The source material was CD4+ T cells sorted from PBMCs, sampled 10 days after the yellow fever booster vaccination. These receptors all come from a man between 18 and 29 years old who received the YFV17D yellow fever vaccine. Each CDR3 is given with its conserved first and last residue. D genes are given only for firm matches. A row's size may be missing; if present it is once, few, many or a size class.

clone size	CDR3 length	D gene	J gene	V gene	CDR3 protein	CDR3 DNA
-	16	TRBD1	TRBJ1-2	TRBV4-1	CASSQAPGQGAFGYTF	TGCGCCAGCAGCCAAGCCCCAGGGCAGGGGGCGTTTGGCTACACCTTC
few	14	-	TRBJ2-5	TRBV18	CASSLPPVGETQYF	TGTGCCAGCTCACTGCCTCCCGTGGGAGAGACCCAGTACTTC
many	14	-	TRBJ1-5	TRBV10-3	CAISDSTGNQPQHF	TGTGCCATCAGTGACTCGACAGGCAATCAGCCCCAGCATTTT
-	13	-	TRBJ1-5	TRBV6-6	CASTRVYNQPQHF	TGTGCCAGCACGCGGGTTTACAATCAGCCCCAGCATTTT
few	15	-	TRBJ2-7	TRBV5-8	CASSNAAAFSYEQYF	TGTGCCAGCAGTAACGCGGCAGCCTTCTCCTACGAGCAGTACTTC
many	15	-	TRBJ2-1	TRBV20-1	CSARDRLSSYNEQFF	TGCAGTGCTAGAGATCGCCTTAGCTCCTACAATGAGCAGTTCTTC
few	13	-	TRBJ2-5	TRBV6-2/TRBV6-3	CASSSQILETQYF	TGTGCCAGCAGTTCCCAAATCTTGGAGACCCAGTACTTC
many	14	-	TRBJ1-1	TRBV5-1	CASSLEGVNTEAFF	TGCGCCAGCAGCTTGGAAGGGGTGAACACTGAAGCTTTCTTT
-	13	-	TRBJ2-2	TRBV20-1	CSASAPGTGELFF	TGCAGTGCTAGCGCCCCCGGCACCGGGGAGCTGTTTTTT
many	13	-	TRBJ2-7	TRBV20-1	CSARATQGSEQYF	TGCAGTGCTAGAGCAACTCAGGGTTCCGAGCAGTACTTC
few	13	TRBD2	TRBJ2-1	TRBV30	CAGGTSGASEQFF	TGTGCCGGGGGGACTAGCGGGGCGTCTGAGCAGTTCTTC
many	15	-	TRBJ2-7	TRBV12-3/TRBV12-4	CASTRGAFSSYEQYF	TGTGCCAGCACCAGGGGCGCCTTCAGCTCCTACGAGCAGTACTTC